There are many counts of the clone carrying this T cell receptor beta chain. This sample stems from a study of low-dose radiotherapy and immunotherapy resistance in tumors. The overall study: At a dose of 200 mg/m2, intravenous cyclophosphamide was given every two weeks, one day before radiation and immunotherapy. Every day for four cycles from cycle 1 day 1, patients took 300 mg of oral aspirin.

The CDR3 has 15 residues. Germline CDR1 is DFQATT and CDR2 is SNEGSKA (reference sequence). Trimming removed 1 base at V and 0 bases at J, with 10 bases between. Time point denoted: after trial treatment. Treatment denoted: LDRT plus nivolumab, ipilimumab, low-dose cyclophosphamide and aspirin (RACIN trial). The treatment that donors received included nivolumab, ipilimumab, aspirin, low-dose cyclophosphamide and low-dose radiotherapy. Gene-specific TRAV and TRBV primers were used for first-strand cDNA, covering alpha and beta chains. The authors amplified TCRs for about 20 PCR cycles with a constant-region primer and a V-primer adapter. A single record per CDR3 protein comes from TCRdb applying MiXCR to the reads. This sample has about 84,000 distinct CDR3 sequences, with less than 20% found just once.

The V and J genes are TRBV20-1 and TRBJ2-1; D uncertain. The sample in question was PBMCs, obtained after low-dose radiotherapy plus immunotherapy. The receptor was derived from a male donor with prostate cancer. CDR3 nucleotides: TGCAGTGCTAGAGGAGACACGAGCTCCTACAATGAGCAGTTCTTC. Encoded protein: CSARGDTSSYNEQFF.